The T cell receptor beta chain described here comes from a study of beta chain features in type 1 diabetes. As every portion of the isolated RNA was reverse transcribed, the sequencing read expressed TCRB transcripts. This table comes from immunoSEQ multiplex PCR, and its TCRdb copy is limited to in-frame clones, with some not included. The data hold about 340,000 clones, with approximately 9.7% observed a single time. About this clone: As yet, its antigen is unknown.

Study-wide results and limits: Researchers report that Type 1 diabetes patients had moderately but significantly shorter TCRB CDR3s across all four CD4+ subsets.

With 11 bases clipped from V and 7 bases from J, the junction kept 8 bases outside the gene matches. Germline CDR1 and CDR2: MDHEN and SYDVKM. This CDR3 contains 13 residues. Sequencing was carried out using central memory CD4+ T cells from blood. The sequence was collected from a man between 25 and 39 years old with type 1 diabetes. J is TRBJ1-4 and V is TRBV28; TRBD1 aligns across 9 bases. The CDR3 coding sequence is TGTGCCGGCCGGGACAGGGTAACTGAAAAACTGTTTTTT. This gives the protein CAGRDRVTEKLFF.